Below are 32 T cell receptor beta chains sequenced from a single sample in a study of blood T cell repertoires in COVID-19. Sequencing was performed with immunoSEQ multiplex PCR; in TCRdb, only in-frame clones are kept and a portion is missing. This table holds 280,000 or so clones, around 91% found once. The material sequenced was PBMCs or T cells enriched from blood (not recorded which). Receptors originate from a woman between 18 and 30 years old with acute COVID-19.

V usage is TRBV5-1 and J usage is TRBJ1-4; D gene uncertain. The CDR3 consists of 13 residues. Germline-derived CDR1 and CDR2 are SGHRS and YFSETQ. The germline V and J ends were trimmed by 0 bases and 8 bases, with 8 bases remaining between them. The CDR3: CASSLVYGEKLFF. CDR3 sequence (DNA): TGCGCCAGCAGCTTGGTTTACGGGGAAAAACTGTTTTTT.

The chain carries TRBV6-4 and TRBJ2-1; 10 positions agree with TRBD2. CDR3 length: 15 amino acids. V was clipped by 3 bases and J by 4 bases; unmatched bases: 3. Germline lookup yields CDR1 MRHNA and CDR2 SNTAGT. The CDR3 DNA follows: TGTGCCAGCAGTGAGCTAGCGGGGGATTACAATGAGCAGTTCTTC. Translated, it gives CASSELAGDYNEQFF.

The V call is TRBV10-3, the J call TRBJ1-2; TRBD1 matches at 9 bases. Germline loops: CDR1 ENHRY, CDR2 SYGVKD. The CDR3 covers 13 residues. With V trimmed by 3 bases and J by 5 bases, 1 base remained unmatched. The CDR3 is CAISEGQGYGYTF. The CDR3, as DNA: TGTGCCATCAGTGAAGGACAGGGGTATGGCTACACCTTC.

The CDR3, as DNA: TGCGCCAGCAGCCCCGGGGACAGGGGAGCTATCGGGGAGCTGTTTTTT. This translates into CASSPGDRGAIGELFF. V is TRBV10-1 and J is TRBJ2-2; 10 nucleotides align to TRBD1. The germline gives CDR1 WNHNN, CDR2 SYGVQD (reference sequence). The CDR3 covers 16 residues. V was clipped by 6 bases and J by 7 bases; unmatched bases: 11.

The chain combines TRBV18 with TRBJ1-5; 7 positions agree with TRBD1. The germline CDR1 and CDR2 sequences are KGHSH and LQKENI. V gave up 5 bases and J gave up 3 bases; unmatched junction bases: 10. CDR3 size: 16 residues. The CDR3 region has the DNA TGTGCCAGCTCATCGACCTCCGGACAGGACAATCAGCCCCAGCATTTT. It specifies CASSSTSGQDNQPQHF.

J is TRBJ1-5 and V is TRBV7-2, with D perhaps matching TRBD1 (6 bases). CDR3 length equals 15 residues. Germline V gives CDR1 SGHTA, CDR2 FQGNSA. The V gene lost 1 base and the J gene lost 2 bases, with 9 bases spanning the gap. The CDR3 region has the DNA TGTGCCAGCAGCTTAGAGCCAGGGGGCAATCAGCCCCAGCATTTT. This sequence encodes CASSLEPGGNQPQHF.

This chain links TRBV11-3 with TRBJ2-1; the D is unclear. Trimming left V 0 bases short and J 8 bases short, with 11 bases between. The CDR3 has 14 amino acids. CDR1 and CDR2 (germline): SGHNT, YENEEA. The CDR3 protein is CASSLDRKKDEQFF. In DNA, the CDR3 is TGTGCCAGCAGCTTAGACAGGAAAAAGGATGAGCAGTTCTTC.

The gene calls are TRBV6-5 and TRBJ1-5; D gene unclear. Germline V gene lookup returns CDR1 MNHEY and CDR2 SVGAGI. The CDR3 extends over 14 amino acids. V gave up 6 bases and J gave up 4 bases, with 13 bases separating them. CDR3 loop: CASSQRGYNQPQHF. CDR3 coding DNA: TGTGCCAGCAGCCAACGAGGTTATAATCAGCCCCAGCATTTT.

The chain employs TRBV12-3 or TRBV12-4 and TRBJ1-2; D may be TRBD1 (6 bases). The germline V and J ends were trimmed by 5 bases and 6 bases, with 10 bases remaining between them. The CDR3 runs to 12 residues. This chain's CDR3 is CASSPGANGYTF. In nucleotides, the CDR3 is TGTGCCAGCAGTCCAGGGGCTAATGGCTACACCTTC.

This chain uses TRBV2 with TRBJ1-3; the match to TRBD1 covers 7 bases. CDR3 length: 14 residues. CDR1 is SNHLY and CDR2 is FYNNEI in the germline V gene. With V trimmed by 7 bases and J by 4 bases, 7 bases remained unmatched. The DNA of the CDR3 is TGTGCCAGCAAGACAGGGAGCCAAGGAAACACCATATATTTT. This sequence encodes CASKTGSQGNTIYF.

This clone was detected only a few times. The CDR3 region is CASSGTSYLSTGELFF. CDR3 nucleotide sequence: TGTGCCAGCAGCGGGACTAGCTATCTTAGCACCGGGGAGCTGTTTTTT. V is TRBV7-9 and J is TRBJ2-2; 9 nucleotides agree with TRBD2. CDR1 is SEHNR and CDR2 is FQNEAQ in the germline V gene (reference sequence). V shed 5 bases and J 4 bases; nucleotides not matched to a gene: 8. This CDR3 has 16 amino acids.

The V call is TRBV2, the J call TRBJ2-2; D is unresolved. The CDR3 has 14 amino acids. Per the germline V gene, CDR1 is SNHLY and CDR2 is FYNNEI. Trimming stripped 3 bases from V and 3 bases from J, with 8 bases between. DNA of the CDR3: TGTGCCAGCAGTGATGCGCCCTACACCGGGGAGCTGTTTTTT. Amino acids: CASSDAPYTGELFF.

The chain combines TRBV19 with TRBJ2-7, with 10 bases aligning to TRBD1. The CDR3 totals 14 residues. V lost 3 bases and J lost 5; bases outside the gene matches: 4. Germline V lookup: CDR1 LNHDA, CDR2 SQIVND (reference sequence). CDR3 region: CASSIRDRGNEQYF. In DNA form, the CDR3 reads TGTGCCAGTAGTATCCGGGACAGGGGTAACGAGCAGTACTTC.

The chain recombines TRBV2 with TRBJ2-7, with TRBD1 matching over 12 bases. With 5 bases clipped from V and 2 bases from J, the junction kept 4 bases outside the gene matches. The CDR3 sequence is 15 residues long. Germline V gene lookup returns CDR1 SNHLY and CDR2 FYNNEI. CDR3 region: CASSWGQGAPYEQYF. The CDR3 DNA reads TGTGCCAGCAGTTGGGGACAGGGGGCTCCCTACGAGCAGTACTTC. Variable domain in full (rest from reference TRBV2 and TRBJ2-7): EPEVTQTPSHQVTQMGQEVILRCVPISNHLYFYWYRQILGQKVEFLVSFYNNEISEKSEIFDDQFSVERPDGSNFTLKIRSTKLEDSAMYFCASSWGQGAPYEQYFGPGTRLTVT.

This chain links TRBV7-9 with TRBJ2-7; possible D gene TRBD2, 5 bases. V lost 2 bases, J lost 3 bases, and 23 bases lay in between. Germline loops: CDR1 SEHNR, CDR2 FQNEAQ (reference sequence). The CDR3 covers 18 residues. DNA of the CDR3: TGTGCCAGCAGCTTACCTCGGGATGCTCCAAATACCGGCTACGAGCAGTACTTC. Amino acids: CASSLPRDAPNTGYEQYF. The full variable domain, with the rest looked up from reference TRBV7-9 and TRBJ2-7, is DTGVSQNPRHKITKRGQNVTFRCDPISEHNRLYWYRQTLGQGPEFLTYFQNEAQLEKSRLLSDRFSAERPKGSFSTLEIQRTEQGDSAMYLCASSLPRDAPNTGYEQYFGPGTRLTVT.

The chain links TRBV28 to TRBJ1-4, with 7 bases aligning to TRBD1. J lost 8 bases, V lost 7 bases, and 10 bases had no gene match. The germline gives CDR1 MDHEN, CDR2 SYDVKM. The CDR3 consists of 14 residues. The CDR3 sequence is CASKTQGNTEKLFF. CDR3 coding DNA: TGTGCCAGCAAAACACAGGGGAACACGGAAAAACTGTTTTTT.

The chain links TRBV19 to TRBJ2-7; 7 nucleotides align to TRBD2. The length of the CDR3 is 17 residues. Germline V gene data show CDR1 as LNHDA and CDR2 as SQIVND (reference sequence). With 3 bases clipped from V and 5 bases from J, the junction kept 16 bases outside the gene matches. CDR3 sequence: CASSISLAAGLMNEQYF. The CDR3 DNA reads TGTGCCAGTAGTATTTCATTGGCGGCGGGACTAATGAACGAGCAGTACTTC.

The V and J genes are TRBV5-8 and TRBJ1-2; possibly TRBD1 for D (6 bases). Germline lookup yields CDR1 SGHTS and CDR2 YDEGEE. Deletions cut 5 bases from V and 2 bases from J, with 13 bases between. The CDR3 consists of 14 residues. The CDR3 nucleotides are TGTGCCAGCAGTTGGGACACCATAAACTATGGCTACACCTTC. Translation gives CASSWDTINYGYTF.

The chain links TRBV3-1 (or the pseudogene TRBV3-2) to TRBJ2-7, with 8 bases aligning to TRBD2. CDR3 length: 14 amino acids. Germline V lookup: CDR1 LGHDT, CDR2 YNNKEL (reference sequence). V dropped 6 bases and J dropped 1; count of bases not matched to a gene: 5. This CDR3 is CASRHSGESYEQYF. In DNA, the CDR3 is TGTGCCAGCAGACATAGCGGGGAATCCTACGAGCAGTACTTC.

This clone was counted a single time. The rearrangement uses TRBV18 and TRBJ1-1, with TRBD1 identical over 9 bases. CDR3 size: 14 residues. Germline V gene lookup returns CDR1 KGHSH and CDR2 LQKENI. The ends lost 3 bases at V and 6 bases at J; junction bases unmatched: 5. The CDR3, as DNA: TGTGCCAGCTCACCCCAGACAGGGGGGTCTGAAGCTTTCTTT. Its translation is CASSPQTGGSEAFF.

V gene TRBV7-9 combines with J gene TRBJ2-3; perhaps TRBD2 as D (5 bases). With 1 base removed from V and 2 bases from J, the gap between germline ends came to 10 bases. The CDR3 totals 15 residues. Germline CDR1 SEHNR, CDR2 FQNEAQ (reference sequence). CDR3 nucleotide sequence: TGTGCCAGCAGCTTAGTGGTGGGAGCCACAGATACGCAGTATTTT. The encoded protein is CASSLVVGATDTQYF.

The rearrangement joins TRBV28 to TRBJ2-2; possibly TRBD2 for D (6 bases). Deletions cut 6 bases from V and 0 bases from J, with 11 bases between. CDR1 and CDR2 from the germline V gene are MDHEN and SYDVKM. The CDR3 consists of 15 residues. The CDR3 region is CASRPRDSNTGELFF. The CDR3, as DNA: TGTGCCAGCAGACCCCGGGACTCGAACACCGGGGAGCTGTTTTTT.

The rearrangement links TRBV5-1 to TRBJ2-7; D not certain. Per germline, CDR1 SGHRS and CDR2 YFSETQ. The V end was cut by 7 bases, the J end by 1 base, with 12 bases between. The CDR3 has 13 amino acids. The CDR3 DNA follows: TGCGCCAGCTCCCTAACAGCATCCTACGAGCAGTACTTC. It is translated as CASSLTASYEQYF.

The chain carries TRBV7-8 and TRBJ2-7, with D maybe TRBD2 (5 bases). Trimming took off 1 base at V and 3 bases at J, with 10 bases between the two ends. The germline V gene has CDR1 SGHVS and CDR2 FQNEAQ. This CDR3 comprises 14 residues. CDR3 in amino acids: CASSLERSSYEQYF. In DNA form, the CDR3 reads TGTGCCAGCAGCTTAGAGCGGAGCAGCTACGAGCAGTACTTC.

The chain has TRBV27 and TRBJ2-7, with 14 bases fitting TRBD2. This CDR3 has 14 amino acids. Germline CDR1 reads MNHEY; CDR2 reads SMNVEV (reference sequence). J gave up 5 bases and V 8 bases, and 5 bases lay outside the gene matches. CDR3 residues: CASRTSGRYNEQYF. Written as DNA, the CDR3 is TGTGCCAGCCGGACTAGCGGGAGGTATAACGAGCAGTACTTC.

V is TRBV4-3 and J is TRBJ1-2; 9 bases are shared with TRBD1. The germline CDR1 and CDR2 sequences are LGHNA and YSLEER. Trimming at V came to 5 bases and at J to 1 base, leaving 20 bases not matched to a gene. This CDR3 region has 20 residues. The DNA of the CDR3 is TGCGCCAGCAGCTCCTCAATATCATGGGACAGGGTGAGAGTTAACTATGGCTACACCTTC. Its translation is CASSSSISWDRVRVNYGYTF.

The chain employs TRBV4-3 and TRBJ1-6; 7 nucleotides match TRBD1. The CDR3 extends over 15 amino acids. V lost 1 base to trimming and J lost 10 bases; unmatched junction nucleotides: 7. The germline gives CDR1 LGHNA, CDR2 YSLEER. CDR3 in amino acids: CASSQGTGVYSPLHF. CDR3 nucleotides: TGCGCCAGCAGCCAAGGTACAGGGGTTTACTCACCCCTCCACTTT.

The chain recombines TRBV5-5 with TRBJ2-2; weak D call: TRBD1 (5 bases). Per the germline V gene, CDR1 is SGHKS and CDR2 is YYEKEE (reference sequence). The CDR3 runs to 17 residues. Between the trimmed V and J ends, which lost 0 bases and 6 bases, there was a span of 18 bases. CDR3 DNA: TGTGCCAGCAGCTTGGGACAGTCGAAAATGCTCGCCGGGGAGCTGTTTTTT. It specifies CASSLGQSKMLAGELFF.

The CDR3 loop reads CSVATGLAGYEQYF. The CDR3 region has the DNA TGCAGCGTAGCAACGGGACTAGCGGGGTACGAGCAGTACTTC. J is TRBJ2-7 and V is TRBV29-1; 13 bases agree with TRBD2. Germline values: CDR1 SQVTM, CDR2 ANQGSEA. V shed 6 bases and J 4 bases; nucleotides not matched to a gene: 6. This CDR3 region has 14 residues.

The chain is built from TRBV7-2 and TRBJ1-2, with TRBD1 matching over 7 bases. Germline V gives CDR1 SGHTA, CDR2 FQGNSA. The CDR3 length is 18 residues. V lost 3 bases to trimming and J lost 4 bases; unmatched junction nucleotides: 17. CDR3 in DNA: TGTGCCAGCAGCTTGTCGACAGGGTCCCTCTCGCTCTTCTATGGCTACACCTTC. Residues: CASSLSTGSLSLFYGYTF. The full variable domain, in which reference TRBV7-2 and TRBJ1-2 provide the parts outside the CDR3, is GAGVSQSPSNKVTEKGKDVELRCDPISGHTALYWYRQSLGQGLEFLIYFQGNSAPDKSGLPSDRFSAERTGGSVSTLTIQRTQQEDSAVYLCASSLSTGSLSLFYGYTFGSGTRLTVV.

As concerns this clone: Different DNA sequences within this sample yield the same CDR3. CDR3 residues: CASSLAGQGSYEQYF. CDR3 sequence (DNA): TGTGCCAGCAGCTTAGCCGGACAGGGGTCCTACGAGCAGTACTTC. J is TRBJ2-7 and V is TRBV7-2; 9 bases align to TRBD1. Germline V CDR1 and CDR2: SGHTA, FQGNSA. The CDR3 has 15 amino acids. V lost 0 bases, J lost 1 base, and 1 base stayed unmatched.

V usage is TRBV7-9 and J usage is TRBJ2-3; D gene ambiguous. The CDR3 is 14 residues long. Trimming pared 5 bases from V and 2 bases from J, leaving 11 bases between. Germline V gives CDR1 SEHNR, CDR2 FQNEAQ (reference sequence). The CDR3 region is CASSHLGPTDTQYF. CDR3 in DNA: TGTGCCAGCAGCCATCTTGGCCCCACAGATACGCAGTATTTT. The full variable domain, its missing parts supplied by reference TRBV7-9 and TRBJ2-3, is DTGVSQNPRHKITKRGQNVTFRCDPISEHNRLYWYRQTLGQGPEFLTYFQNEAQLEKSRLLSDRFSAERPKGSFSTLEIQRTEQGDSAMYLCASSHLGPTDTQYFGPGTRLTVL.